This entry features one TCR beta chain sequence. This entry comes from a study of T cell changes during pregnancy in multiple sclerosis. The repertoire was sequenced with immunoSEQ multiplex PCR; TCRdb's copy has only in-frame clones and lacks some. The table records roughly 80,000 clones, 90% to 95% of them present only once. Trimming pared 5 bases from V and 0 bases from J, leaving 9 bases between. Germline CDR1 and CDR2: SGHVS and FQNEAQ. The CDR3 loop spans 14 amino acids. This specimen consisted of peripheral blood, obtained in the first trimester of pregnancy. This chain connects TRBV7-8 to TRBJ2-3, with D maybe TRBD2 (5 bases). This clonotype was sampled from a female donor with multiple sclerosis, enrolled in a pregnancy study. CDR3: CASSLRGSTDTQYF. The CDR3, as DNA: TGTGCCAGCAGCCTCCGGGGTAGCACAGATACGCAGTATTTT.